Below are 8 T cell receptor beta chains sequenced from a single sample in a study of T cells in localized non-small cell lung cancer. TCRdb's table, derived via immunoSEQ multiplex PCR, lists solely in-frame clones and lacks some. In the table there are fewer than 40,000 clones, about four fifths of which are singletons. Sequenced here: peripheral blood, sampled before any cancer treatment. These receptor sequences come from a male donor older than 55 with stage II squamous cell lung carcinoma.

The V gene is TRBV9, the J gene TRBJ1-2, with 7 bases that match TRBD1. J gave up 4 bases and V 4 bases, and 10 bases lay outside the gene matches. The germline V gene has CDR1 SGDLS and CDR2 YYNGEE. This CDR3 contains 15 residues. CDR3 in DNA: TGTGCCAGCAGCCGGGGGGGACAGATAGGCTATGGCTACACCTTC. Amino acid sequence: CASSRGGQIGYGYTF.

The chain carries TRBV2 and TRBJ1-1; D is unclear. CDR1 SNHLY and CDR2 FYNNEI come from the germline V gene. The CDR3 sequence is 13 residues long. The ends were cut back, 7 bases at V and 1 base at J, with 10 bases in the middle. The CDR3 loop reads CASMFASNTEAFF. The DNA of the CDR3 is TGTGCCAGCATGTTCGCGTCGAACACTGAAGCTTTCTTT.

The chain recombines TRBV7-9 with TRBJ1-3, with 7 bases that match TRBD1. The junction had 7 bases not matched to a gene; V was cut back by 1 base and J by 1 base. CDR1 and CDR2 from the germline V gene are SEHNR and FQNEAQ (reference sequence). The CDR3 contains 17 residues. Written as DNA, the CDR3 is TGTGCCAGCAGCTTAGAAGGACAGGTCCTATCTGGAAACACCATATATTTT. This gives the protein CASSLEGQVLSGNTIYF.

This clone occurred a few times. CDR3 protein: CASSTRFEQYF. DNA for the CDR3: TGTGCCAGCAGCACACGATTCGAGCAGTACTTC. The gene calls are TRBV6-1 and TRBJ2-7; no definite D call. Per germline, CDR1 MNHNS and CDR2 SASEGT. CDR3 size: 11 residues. The ends were cut back, 6 bases at V and 6 bases at J, with 9 bases in the middle.

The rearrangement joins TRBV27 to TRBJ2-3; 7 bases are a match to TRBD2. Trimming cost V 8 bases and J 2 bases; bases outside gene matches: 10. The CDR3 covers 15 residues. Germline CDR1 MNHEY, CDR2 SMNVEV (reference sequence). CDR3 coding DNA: TGTGCCAGCTGCTTTGGCGGGGGAATCACAGATACGCAGTATTTT. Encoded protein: CASCFGGGITDTQYF.

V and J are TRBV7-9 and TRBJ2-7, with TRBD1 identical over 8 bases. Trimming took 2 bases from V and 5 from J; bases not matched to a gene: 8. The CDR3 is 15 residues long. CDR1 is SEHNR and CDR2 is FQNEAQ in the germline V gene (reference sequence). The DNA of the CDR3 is TGTGCCAGCAGCTTATCAGTGGACAGGGCCGACGAGCAGTACTTC. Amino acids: CASSLSVDRADEQYF.

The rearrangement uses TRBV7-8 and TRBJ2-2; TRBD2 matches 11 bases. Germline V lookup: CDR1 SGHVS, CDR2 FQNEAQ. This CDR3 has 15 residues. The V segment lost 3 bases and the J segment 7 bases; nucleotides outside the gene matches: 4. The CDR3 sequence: CASSFSGGAVGELFF. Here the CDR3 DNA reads TGTGCCAGCAGCTTTAGCGGGGGGGCCGTCGGGGAGCTGTTTTTT.

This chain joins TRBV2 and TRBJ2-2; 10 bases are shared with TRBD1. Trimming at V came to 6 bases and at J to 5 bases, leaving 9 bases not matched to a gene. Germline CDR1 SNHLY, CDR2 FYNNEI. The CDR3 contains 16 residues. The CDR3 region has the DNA TGTGCCAGCAGCGAGGGGGGACAGGGGCGAACCGGGGAGCTGTTTTTT. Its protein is CASSEGGQGRTGELFF.